This TCR beta chain originates from a study of cytomegalovirus exposure and HLA in healthy donors. Germline V gene data show CDR1 as MNHEY and CDR2 as SVGAGI. The V gene end was trimmed by 5 bases and the J gene end by 4 bases; junction bases not matched to a gene: 9. There are 15 residues in the CDR3. The PCR had 60 Vbeta and 13 Jbeta primers. The table came from immunoSEQ multiplex PCR; TCRdb's copy has only in-frame clones and leaves some out. This sample has some 120,000 clones; approximately 80% occur once, and the top ten carry 3% to 5%. Source material: PBMCs. The source is a woman aged 25 to 39 in good health and CMV-seronegative. The chain recombines TRBV6-5 with TRBJ1-2, with 8 bases lining up with TRBD1. The DNA for the CDR3 is TGTGCCAGCAGTGCCGAGGCAGGGGGCATCTATGGCTACACCTTC. This codes for CASSAEAGGIYGYTF.